The source of this T cell receptor beta chain is a study of shared clonotypes between healthy human individuals. The method was immunoSEQ multiplex PCR; TCRdb's version includes in-frame clones alone and lacks a portion of them. The table shows 2 million to 3 million clones, with 90% to 95% occurring only once. V was pared by 4 bases and J by 3 bases, with 10 bases between. Per germline, CDR1 SGHKS and CDR2 YYEKEE (reference sequence). The CDR3 is 13 residues long. The sample was naive CD4+ T cells from PBMCs. The sample's subset: CD45RA+ positively selected. The clonotype originates from a young man in good health. Some clones in this sample may be carry-over from other donors' samples. The chain joins TRBV5-5 to TRBJ1-2; no firm D call. The CDR3 sequence is CASSTGADYGYTF. The CDR3 nucleotides read TGTGCCAGCAGCACCGGCGCAGACTATGGCTACACCTTC.